Sequencing of this T cell receptor (beta chain) was carried out in a study of breast tumors, draining lymph nodes, adjacent tissues. TCRdb used MiXCR to reprocess the multiplex PCR reads, holding one entry per CDR3 protein. The sample includes 65,000 to 80,000 distinct CDR3 sequences, 15% to 20% of them seen just once. Concerning this clonotype itself: A much larger clonotype is one base distant, so this may be a read error.

The V gene's germline CDR1 is MNHNS and CDR2 SASEGT. The CDR3 covers 14 residues. Trimming cost V 4 bases and J 4 bases; bases outside gene matches: 5. Samples came from axillary lymph nodes draining the breast cancer. The source material was axillary lymph node tissue. The chain is built from TRBV6-1 and TRBJ2-3; 7 bases are shared with TRBD1. This clonotype was obtained from a female donor with breast cancer. Some clones in this sample may be carry-over from other donors' samples. The CDR3 here is CASSVQGSADTQYF. The CDR3 DNA reads TGTGCCAGCAGTGTACAGGGGAGTGCAGATACGCAGTATTTT.